These T cell receptor beta chains were read from a single sample in a study of blood T cells in healthy people across ages. TCRdb reprocessed the 5' RACE reads via MiXCR and lists one record per CDR3 protein. The sample records about 510,000 distinct CDR3 sequences, about 29% being singletons. These data were also filed under a second study, of T cells of mothers and their children.

The sequenced sample consisted of blood. The source is a boy aged 2 to 9 in good health. Each CDR3 is given with its conserved first and last residue. Fields, in order: D gene, J gene, clone size, V gene, CDR3 protein, CDR3 DNA. The D gene is left open where the match is weak. Not every row has a clone size; where given, it reads once, few, many or a size class.

d_call: TRBD2
j_call: TRBJ2-1
clone_size: -
v_call: TRBV6-1
cdr3_aa: CASKNKGLAGYNEQFF
cdr3_nt: TGTGCCAGCAAAAATAAGGGACTAGCGGGATACAATGAGCAGTTCTTC

d_call: -
j_call: TRBJ1-3
clone_size: -
v_call: TRBV2
cdr3_aa: CASSAGNGNTIYF
cdr3_nt: TGTGCCAGCAGTGCAGGGAATGGAAACACCATATACTTT

d_call: -
j_call: TRBJ1-2
clone_size: -
v_call: TRBV9
cdr3_aa: CASSVGGPTTGGYTF
cdr3_nt: TGTGCCAGCAGCGTAGGTGGGCCAACAACGGGTGGCTACACCTTC

d_call: -
j_call: TRBJ1-2
clone_size: -
v_call: TRBV29-1
cdr3_aa: CSVELQAYGYTF
cdr3_nt: TGCAGCGTTGAATTGCAGGCCTATGGCTACACCTTC

d_call: TRBD2
j_call: TRBJ2-1
clone_size: few
v_call: TRBV2
cdr3_aa: CARSTSGRLLNEQFF
cdr3_nt: TGTGCCAGGTCGACTAGCGGGAGGTTATTAAATGAGCAGTTCTTC

d_call: -
j_call: TRBJ2-5
clone_size: -
v_call: TRBV12-3/TRBV12-4
cdr3_aa: CASSPNTGSETQYF
cdr3_nt: TGTGCCAGCAGCCCAAATACAGGGAGTGAGACCCAGTACTTC

d_call: -
j_call: TRBJ1-4
clone_size: -
v_call: TRBV19
cdr3_aa: CASKDGGLREKLFF
cdr3_nt: TGTGCCAGTAAAGACGGGGGCCTGCGTGAAAAACTGTTTTTT

d_call: -
j_call: TRBJ2-7
clone_size: few
v_call: TRBV12-3/TRBV12-4
cdr3_aa: CASSSLSSYEQYF
cdr3_nt: TGTGCCAGCAGTTCTCTTAGCTCCTACGAGCAGTACTTC

d_call: -
j_call: TRBJ2-7
clone_size: few
v_call: TRBV7-9
cdr3_aa: CASSLVSRPSYEQYF
cdr3_nt: TGTGCCAGCAGCTTGGTGAGCAGGCCTTCCTACGAGCAGTACTTC

d_call: -
j_call: TRBJ2-3
clone_size: -
v_call: TRBV11-3
cdr3_aa: CASTQTTDTQYF
cdr3_nt: TGTGCCAGCACCCAAACCACAGATACGCAGTATTTT

d_call: -
j_call: TRBJ2-1
clone_size: few
v_call: TRBV5-1
cdr3_aa: CASTKRLSSYNEQFF
cdr3_nt: TGCGCCAGCACCAAACGACTGAGCTCCTACAATGAGCAGTTCTTC

d_call: TRBD2
j_call: TRBJ2-1
clone_size: -
v_call: TRBV29-1
cdr3_aa: CSVEPSGRYYNEQFF
cdr3_nt: TGCAGCGTTGAACCTAGCGGGAGGTACTACAATGAGCAGTTCTTC

d_call: TRBD2
j_call: TRBJ2-3
clone_size: few
v_call: TRBV7-9
cdr3_aa: CASSFGAGGSGTDTQYF
cdr3_nt: TGTGCCAGCAGCTTTGGAGCGGGGGGTTCCGGCACAGATACGCAGTATTTT

d_call: -
j_call: TRBJ2-2
clone_size: -
v_call: TRBV7-8
cdr3_aa: CASSLLRTMNTGELFF
cdr3_nt: TGTGCCAGCAGCCTCTTGAGGACAATGAACACCGGGGAGCTGTTTTTT

d_call: -
j_call: TRBJ1-5
clone_size: few
v_call: TRBV20-1
cdr3_aa: CSATSTRNQPQHF
cdr3_nt: TGCAGTGCCACTAGTACCCGCAATCAGCCCCAGCATTTT

d_call: TRBD2
j_call: TRBJ2-7
clone_size: -
v_call: TRBV6-2/TRBV6-3
cdr3_aa: CASTEGLAQYEQYF
cdr3_nt: TGTGCCAGCACCGAGGGACTAGCGCAGTACGAGCAGTACTTC

d_call: TRBD2
j_call: TRBJ2-1
clone_size: few
v_call: TRBV6-5
cdr3_aa: CASARTRLGNEQFF
cdr3_nt: TGTGCCAGCGCCCGGACTAGGTTGGGGAATGAGCAGTTCTTC

d_call: -
j_call: TRBJ1-4
clone_size: -
v_call: TRBV12-3/TRBV12-4
cdr3_aa: CASSLSGPGEKLFF
cdr3_nt: TGTGCCAGCAGTTTGTCCGGGCCGGGGGAAAAACTGTTTTTT

d_call: TRBD2
j_call: TRBJ2-1
clone_size: -
v_call: TRBV12-3/TRBV12-4
cdr3_aa: CASSFLAGETEQFF
cdr3_nt: TGTGCCAGCAGTTTCCTAGCGGGAGAGACTGAGCAGTTCTTC

d_call: TRBD2
j_call: TRBJ2-3
clone_size: -
v_call: TRBV7-2
cdr3_aa: CASSLALYWVRGVRADTQYF
cdr3_nt: TGTGCCAGCAGCTTAGCGCTGTATTGGGTGCGGGGGGTTAGGGCAGATACGCAGTATTTT

d_call: -
j_call: TRBJ2-7
clone_size: few
v_call: TRBV7-9
cdr3_aa: CASSFEGLQDEQYF
cdr3_nt: TGTGCCAGCAGCTTCGAGGGCCTCCAGGACGAGCAGTACTTC

d_call: TRBD1
j_call: TRBJ2-7
clone_size: -
v_call: TRBV12-3/TRBV12-4
cdr3_aa: CASSYQGAGSYEQYF
cdr3_nt: TGTGCCAGCAGTTACCAGGGGGCGGGCTCCTACGAGCAGTACTTC

d_call: TRBD1
j_call: TRBJ1-2
clone_size: -
v_call: TRBV7-9
cdr3_aa: CASSLAWDRTGGYTF
cdr3_nt: TGTGCCAGCAGCTTAGCTTGGGACCGGACAGGGGGCTACACCTTC

d_call: -
j_call: TRBJ1-5
clone_size: -
v_call: TRBV20-1
cdr3_aa: CSAGDGISNQPQHF
cdr3_nt: TGCAGTGCAGGGGACGGTATTAGCAATCAGCCCCAGCATTTT

d_call: -
j_call: TRBJ1-2
clone_size: -
v_call: TRBV11-1
cdr3_aa: CASSSQGLDGYTF
cdr3_nt: TGTGCCAGCAGCTCCCAAGGCCTGGATGGCTACACCTTC

d_call: -
j_call: TRBJ2-1
clone_size: -
v_call: TRBV25-1
cdr3_aa: CASSQESARSYNEQFF
cdr3_nt: TGTGCCAGCAGTCAGGAAAGCGCACGCTCCTACAATGAGCAGTTCTTC